A single sample gave rise to the 29 T cell receptor beta chains below, sequenced in a study of somatic mutations in cytotoxic T cells in rheumatoid arthritis. Sequencing was performed with immunoSEQ multiplex PCR; in TCRdb, only in-frame clones are kept and a portion is missing. Seen here are some 13,000 clones, about 80% observed once, and the top ten hold roughly an eighth. Material: CD8+ T cells sorted from blood. Receptor source: a man aged 50-60 years in good health.

CDR3 loop: CAAGGGNTEAFF. The CDR3, as DNA: TGTGCCGCGGGCGGGGGTAACACTGAAGCTTTCTTT. The chain carries TRBV6-6 and TRBJ1-1; D is perhaps TRBD1 (5 bases). The germline CDR1 and CDR2 sequences are MNHNY and SVGAGI (reference sequence). The CDR3 contains 12 residues. V was cut by 11 bases and J by 2 bases, with 12 bases left in between.

V usage is TRBV10-3 and J usage is TRBJ1-1; D call uncertain. Trimming shortened V by 6 bases and J by 5 bases, and 10 bases separated the two germline ends. This CDR3 is 12 amino acids long. Germline CDR1 reads ENHRY; CDR2 reads SYGVKD. The CDR3 region is CAISREVTEAFF. The DNA for the CDR3 is TGTGCCATCAGCCGGGAAGTAACTGAAGCTTTCTTT.

In its sample, this clone ranks as medium-sized. The chain couples TRBV28 to TRBJ1-6; 7 bases match TRBD1. Germline V CDR1 and CDR2: MDHEN, SYDVKM. This CDR3 is 12 amino acids long. The V and J ends lost 5 bases and 15 bases, in that order; junction bases with no gene match: 7. Here the CDR3 reads CASSPPRGGLHF. CDR3 in DNA: TGTGCCAGCAGTCCTCCCAGGGGGGGCCTCCACTTT.

V is TRBV7-3 and J is TRBJ1-1, with D perhaps matching TRBD1 (5 bases). This CDR3 region has 17 residues. The germline CDR1 and CDR2 sequences are SGHTA and FQGTGA. Trimming pared 1 base from V and 3 bases from J, leaving 18 bases between. For the CDR3, the DNA is TGTGCCAGCAGCTTAAAGGGTCATGGGACTGGTTACACTGAAGCTTTCTTT. Protein product: CASSLKGHGTGYTEAFF.

V gene TRBV27 combines with J gene TRBJ2-7; no firm D call. The CDR3 consists of 13 residues. Trimming stripped 3 bases from V and 5 bases from J, with 11 bases between. Germline V lookup: CDR1 MNHEY, CDR2 SMNVEV (reference sequence). The CDR3 DNA reads as TGTGCCAGCAGTTTTTCAGGAGTCCACGAGCAGTACTTC. Translated, it gives CASSFSGVHEQYF.

The chain has TRBV2 and TRBJ2-7, with TRBD1 as a possible D gene (5 bases). Trimming took off 6 bases at V and 5 bases at J, with 17 bases between the two ends. The CDR3 has 14 amino acids. The germline V gene encodes CDR1 SNHLY and CDR2 FYNNEI. In nucleotides, the CDR3 is TGTGCCAGCAGCCCGAGTGGTCAAGGGGACGAGCAGTACTTC. Translation gives CASSPSGQGDEQYF.

This clone came up a few times. V and J are TRBV7-9 and TRBJ1-5, with 7 nucleotides matching TRBD1. This CDR3 spans 14 amino acids. With V trimmed by 4 bases and J by 4 bases, 4 bases remained unmatched. Per the germline V gene, CDR1 is SEHNR and CDR2 is FQNEAQ (reference sequence). The CDR3, as DNA: TGTGCCAGCAGCTCTACAGGGGCGAATCAGCCCCAGCATTTT. It yields the protein CASSSTGANQPQHF.

The rearrangement links TRBV19 to TRBJ1-4; the D is unclear. Germline V gene lookup returns CDR1 LNHDA and CDR2 SQIVND (reference sequence). This CDR3 spans 12 amino acids. Between the trimmed V and J ends, which lost 7 bases and 7 bases, there was a span of 10 bases. The CDR3 nucleotides read TGTGCCAGTACCCCAGACGGTGAAAAACTGTTTTTT. It yields the protein CASTPDGEKLFF.

This clone was seen just once. The chain couples TRBV28 to TRBJ2-5; 8 positions agree with TRBD2. Unmatched junction bases numbered 6, after V lost 8 bases and J lost 4 bases. Germline CDR1 reads MDHEN; CDR2 reads SYDVKM. This CDR3 has 13 amino acids. The CDR3 reads CASAFGGGETQYF. For the CDR3, the DNA is TGTGCCAGCGCTTTCGGGGGGGGAGAGACCCAGTACTTC.

CDR3 residues: CASGFRVQYF. In nucleotides, the CDR3 is TGTGCTAGTGGTTTCCGGGTGCAGTACTTC. V and J are TRBV12-5 and TRBJ2-7; D not resolved. The ends were cut back, 3 bases at V and 9 bases at J, with 6 bases in the middle. Germline V gene sequence: CDR1 LGHNT, CDR2 FRNRAP. This CDR3 spans 10 amino acids.

Only one count was recorded for this clone. The chain is built from TRBV10-3 and TRBJ1-3; perhaps TRBD1 as D (5 bases). This CDR3 spans 18 amino acids. Per the germline V gene, CDR1 is ENHRY and CDR2 is SYGVKD. V lost 3 bases and J 0 bases, leaving 18 bases between the germline ends. The CDR3 sequence: CAISDPEVQVYSGNTIYF. The CDR3 coding sequence is TGTGCCATCAGTGACCCGGAGGTACAGGTATACTCTGGAAACACCATATATTTT.

A few counts support this clone. This chain joins TRBV27 and TRBJ1-2; D unclear. The germline V gene encodes CDR1 MNHEY and CDR2 SMNVEV (reference sequence). V lost 2 bases, J lost 8 bases, and 18 bases lay in between. CDR3 size: 15 residues. The CDR3 protein is CASSLDVGGSGGYTF. The CDR3 DNA reads TGTGCCAGCAGTTTAGACGTGGGAGGGAGCGGCGGCTACACCTTC.

This clone is deemed medium-sized (0.01 to 0.1%). The chain links TRBV7-9 to TRBJ1-1; no reliable D call. This CDR3 has 13 residues. Per the germline V gene, CDR1 is SEHNR and CDR2 is FQNEAQ (reference sequence). The V gene lost 4 bases and the J gene lost 2 bases, with 8 bases spanning the gap. The CDR3 reads CASSSNRNTEAFF. Here the CDR3 DNA reads TGTGCCAGCAGCTCTAACAGAAACACTGAAGCTTTCTTT.

The gene calls are TRBV5-6 and TRBJ1-3; D remains ambiguous. V shed 2 bases and J shed 0 bases, with 6 bases lying between them. Germline-derived CDR1 and CDR2 are SGHDT and YYEEEE. The CDR3 length is 14 residues. Written as DNA, the CDR3 is TGTGCCAGCAGCTTCTGGTACTCTGGAAACACCATATATTTT. Amino acids: CASSFWYSGNTIYF.

V and J are TRBV4-1 and TRBJ2-3; D possibly corresponds to TRBD2 (5 bases). Trimming stripped 4 bases from V and 2 bases from J, with 10 bases between. CDR1 MGHRA and CDR2 YSYEKL come from the germline V gene. The CDR3 extends over 14 amino acids. The CDR3 DNA sequence: TGCGCCAGCAGCCTAATGAGGGCCACAGATACGCAGTATTTT. The encoded protein is CASSLMRATDTQYF.

The rearrangement uses TRBV27 and TRBJ2-7; no clear D gene. The CDR3 is 11 residues long. V was pared by 7 bases and J by 2 bases, with 6 bases between. Germline-derived CDR1 and CDR2 are MNHEY and SMNVEV (reference sequence). The CDR3 reads CASTPTYEQYV. Written as DNA, the CDR3 is TGTGCCAGCACGCCGACCTACGAGCAGTACGTC.

The rearrangement links TRBV6-5 to TRBJ1-1; D remains ambiguous. Trimming removed 10 bases at V and 1 base at J, with 13 bases between. The CDR3 covers 13 residues. CDR1 and CDR2 from the germline V gene are MNHEY and SVGAGI. The CDR3 sequence is CATGGQRNTEAFF. CDR3 coding DNA: TGTGCCACAGGCGGGCAGAGGAACACTGAAGCTTTCTTT.

The chain links TRBV28 to TRBJ2-1; TRBD1 matches at 12 bases. Trimming cost V 3 bases and J 10 bases; bases outside gene matches: 10. This CDR3 is built from 16 residues. Per the germline V gene, CDR1 is MDHEN and CDR2 is SYDVKM. The CDR3 bases are TGTGCCAGCAGTTTTCCGGGGACAGGGGGCTTTTACGAGCAGTTCTTC. It is translated as CASSFPGTGGFYEQFF.

The CDR3: CASSPKTGEHYGYTF. The CDR3 DNA follows: TGTGCCAGCAGCCCCAAGACAGGGGAACACTATGGCTACACCTTC. The chain joins TRBV2 to TRBJ1-2; 8 nucleotides line up with TRBD1. Germline V gene lookup returns CDR1 SNHLY and CDR2 FYNNEI. V was clipped by 6 bases and J by 3 bases; unmatched bases: 9. This CDR3 is built from 15 residues.

V usage is TRBV29-1 and J usage is TRBJ1-2; possibly TRBD1 for D (5 bases). Germline V gene lookup returns CDR1 SQVTM and CDR2 ANQGSEA. CDR3 length equals 15 residues. V lost 7 bases and J 4 bases, leaving 22 bases between the germline ends. The CDR3: CSDRGHGLDIYGYTF. The CDR3 DNA reads as TGCAGCGACCGTGGACATGGGCTGGATATCTATGGCTACACCTTC.

J is TRBJ2-7 and V is TRBV7-2, with D uncertain. This CDR3 is built from 11 residues. Germline CDR1 SGHTA, CDR2 FQGNSA. Trimming took off 5 bases at V and 5 bases at J, with 7 bases between the two ends. The CDR3 nucleotides read TGTGCCAGCAGCGGCAACCACGAGCAGTACTTC. Translation gives CASSGNHEQYF.

This clone occurred once. CDR3 coding DNA: TGTGCCAGCAGCTTAGTTGCCGGGTACGAGCAGTACTTC. Encoded protein: CASSLVAGYEQYF. The V gene is TRBV7-9, the J gene TRBJ2-7; D is unclear. Germline values: CDR1 SEHNR, CDR2 FQNEAQ (reference sequence). Trimming shortened V by 1 base and J by 4 bases, and 8 bases separated the two germline ends. This CDR3 is built from 13 residues. The variable domain in full, completed from reference TRBV7-9 and TRBJ2-7, reads DTGVSQNPRHKITKRGQNVTFRCDPISEHNRLYWYRQTLGQGPEFLTYFQNEAQLEKSRLLSDRFSAERPKGSFSTLEIQRTEQGDSAMYLCASSLVAGYEQYFGPGTRLTVT.

The chain employs TRBV5-1 and TRBJ2-7, with 12 bases lining up with TRBD1. J was trimmed by 7 bases and V by 3 bases; bases with no gene match: 5. The CDR3 contains 14 residues. The germline V gene encodes CDR1 SGHRS and CDR2 YFSETQ. The CDR3: CASSSGTGGGEQYV. As DNA, the CDR3 is TGCGCCAGCAGCTCCGGGACAGGGGGCGGGGAGCAGTACGTC.

The genes are TRBV19 and TRBJ2-7; 8 nucleotides align to TRBD1. This CDR3 has 13 amino acids. Germline CDR1 and CDR2: LNHDA and SQIVND (reference sequence). V was clipped by 9 bases and J by 2 bases; unmatched bases: 6. The CDR3 is CASRGTGPYEQYF. The CDR3 nucleotides are TGTGCCAGCCGCGGGACAGGTCCCTACGAGCAGTACTTC.

This chain joins TRBV4-1 and TRBJ2-3; no firm D call. CDR1 MGHRA and CDR2 YSYEKL come from the germline V gene. The CDR3 is 15 amino acids. The V end was cut by 0 bases, the J end by 4 bases, with 11 bases between. CDR3 nucleotide sequence: TGCGCCAGCAGCCAAGATCCAAACAGAGCAGATACGCAGTATTTT. It encodes CASSQDPNRADTQYF.

This chain links TRBV7-9 with TRBJ1-2; D is perhaps TRBD1 (5 bases). The V gene lost 3 bases and the J gene lost 2 bases, with 7 bases spanning the gap. Germline V gene data show CDR1 as SEHNR and CDR2 as FQNEAQ (reference sequence). The CDR3 has 13 amino acids. CDR3 sequence reads: CASSLRQNYGYTF. The DNA for the CDR3 is TGTGCCAGCAGCTTGAGACAGAACTATGGCTACACCTTC.

The chain links TRBV4-1 to TRBJ2-7; 8 bases map to TRBD1. Trimming at V came to 3 bases and at J to 2 bases, leaving 24 bases not matched to a gene. The germline gives CDR1 MGHRA, CDR2 YSYEKL. The CDR3 is made up of 21 amino acids. This CDR3 is CASSHGTGGHDPWVGTYEQYF. The CDR3 nucleotides read TGCGCCAGCAGCCACGGCACAGGGGGGCACGATCCTTGGGTGGGAACCTACGAGCAGTACTTC.

The chain links TRBV28 to TRBJ2-5; D may correspond to TRBD1 or TRBD2 (5 bases each). The CDR3 is 14 residues long. Germline CDR1 and CDR2: MDHEN and SYDVKM. V lost 4 bases, J lost 7 bases, and 16 bases lay in between. The CDR3 loop is CASSSLGGAGTQYF. DNA for the CDR3: TGTGCCAGCAGTTCCTTGGGTGGGGCGGGGACCCAGTACTTC.

This sequence joins TRBV28 and TRBJ1-2; 8 positions agree with TRBD1. CDR3 length: 16 residues. Trimming at V came to 7 bases and at J to 8 bases, leaving 18 bases not matched to a gene. Germline assignment: CDR1 MDHEN and CDR2 SYDVKM. Here the CDR3 reads CASNAGIQRRGRGYTF. The CDR3 bases are TGTGCCAGCAACGCCGGTATTCAGCGCAGGGGGCGAGGCTACACCTTC.